This entry lists 10 T cell receptor beta chains sequenced from one sample in a study of blood T cell repertoires in COVID-19. The data were produced by immunoSEQ multiplex PCR, yet TCRdb's version contains in-frame clones alone and is incomplete. The data contain approximately 380,000 clones, 88% of them singletons. Sequenced sample: PBMCs or T cells enriched from blood (not recorded which). Receptor source: a woman aged 18 to 35 who had recovered from COVID-19.

V is TRBV4-1 and J is TRBJ2-7; a possible D gene is TRBD2 (5 bases). There are 15 residues in the CDR3. Germline CDR1 MGHRA, CDR2 YSYEKL. Trimming took 0 bases from V and 4 from J, leaving 13 bases between them. The CDR3 protein is CASSQDRGWLYEQYF. The CDR3 DNA sequence: TGCGCCAGCAGCCAAGATCGGGGATGGCTGTACGAGCAGTACTTC.

This chain links TRBV4-1 with TRBJ2-3; no clear D. The germline V gene encodes CDR1 MGHRA and CDR2 YSYEKL. The ends were cut back, 0 bases at V and 0 bases at J, with 7 bases in the middle. CDR3 length: 15 residues. This chain's CDR3 is CASSQDPRSTDTQYF. The CDR3 DNA follows: TGCGCCAGCAGCCAAGATCCCCGGAGCACAGATACGCAGTATTTT.

V gene TRBV5-5 combines with J gene TRBJ1-1, with TRBD1 matching over 8 bases. V trimming: 4 bases; J trimming: 12 bases; junction bases outside the gene matches: 11. The CDR3 loop spans 13 amino acids. Germline V gene lookup returns CDR1 SGHKS and CDR2 YYEKEE (reference sequence). The CDR3 DNA sequence: TGTGCCAGCAGCGTAACAGGGGGAATTGTTCCTTTCTTT. It specifies CASSVTGGIVPFF. The variable domain in full, with the rest retrieved from reference TRBV5-5 and TRBJ1-1, is DAGVTQSPTHLIKTRGQQVTLRCSPISGHKSVSWYQQVLGQGPQFIFQYYEKEERGRGNFPDRFSARQFPNYSSELNVNALLLGDSALYLCASSVTGGIVPFFGQGTRLTVV.

V gene TRBV30 combines with J gene TRBJ2-7, with 10 bases that match TRBD1. The V gene end was trimmed by 8 bases and the J gene end by 3 bases; junction bases not matched to a gene: 7. In germline, CDR1 is GTSNPN, CDR2 SVGIG (reference sequence). The CDR3 covers 13 residues. CDR3 residues: CALGGDRGYEQYF. CDR3 nucleotides: TGTGCCCTTGGCGGGGACAGGGGCTACGAGCAGTACTTC.

This rearrangement joins TRBV7-9 to TRBJ1-5; D possibly corresponds to TRBD1 (6 bases). Germline V lookup: CDR1 SEHNR, CDR2 FQNEAQ (reference sequence). The CDR3 runs to 14 residues. Trimming shortened V by 1 base and J by 3 bases, and 7 bases separated the two germline ends. The CDR3 DNA sequence: TGTGCCAGCAGCTTAGACAGGGCCAATCAGCCCCAGCATTTT. Amino acids: CASSLDRANQPQHF.

This chain uses TRBV9 with TRBJ1-1, with unresolved D. V was shortened by 4 bases and J by 3 bases, with 13 bases between the two germline ends. Germline loops: CDR1 SGDLS, CDR2 YYNGEE. CDR3 size: 14 residues. The CDR3 DNA follows: TGTGCCAGCAGCCCCCCCGGAGGGTACACTGAAGCTTTCTTT. Its protein is CASSPPGGYTEAFF.

The chain carries TRBV6-5 and TRBJ2-3, with D hard to call. CDR1 is MNHEY and CDR2 is SVGAGI in the germline V gene. The V end was cut by 2 bases, the J end by 0 bases, with 6 bases between. The CDR3 consists of 14 residues. The CDR3 coding sequence is TGTGCCAGCAGTTACCTCTCTAGCACAGATACGCAGTATTTT. Translating it yields CASSYLSSTDTQYF.

The rearrangement links TRBV15 to TRBJ2-5, with D possibly matching TRBD1 (6 bases). Trimming pared 3 bases from V and 5 bases from J, leaving 10 bases between. The CDR3 runs to 13 residues. Germline CDR1 LNHNV, CDR2 YYDKDF (reference sequence). This chain's CDR3 is CATSSRGRETQYF. In DNA, the CDR3 is TGTGCCACCAGCAGCAGGGGCCGTGAGACCCAGTACTTC.

This clone showed up just once. V usage is TRBV3-1 (or the pseudogene TRBV3-2) and J usage is TRBJ2-7, with D perhaps TRBD1 (5 bases). CDR1 and CDR2 from the germline V gene are LGHDT and YNNKEL (reference sequence). Deletions cut 0 bases from V and 3 bases from J, with 12 bases between. This CDR3 has 15 residues. This chain's CDR3 is CASSQDWGRYYEQYF. The CDR3 region has the DNA TGTGCCAGCAGCCAAGATTGGGGCCGCTACTACGAGCAGTACTTC.

The CDR3 nucleotides read TGTGCCAGCTCAAGAGGACAGGGTCTGGTCGGAAACACCATATATTTT. It encodes CASSRGQGLVGNTIYF. The V and J genes are TRBV18 and TRBJ1-3; 8 bases align to TRBD1. This CDR3 spans 16 amino acids. J was trimmed by 4 bases and V by 5 bases; bases with no gene match: 10. Germline CDR1 reads KGHSH; CDR2 reads LQKENI.